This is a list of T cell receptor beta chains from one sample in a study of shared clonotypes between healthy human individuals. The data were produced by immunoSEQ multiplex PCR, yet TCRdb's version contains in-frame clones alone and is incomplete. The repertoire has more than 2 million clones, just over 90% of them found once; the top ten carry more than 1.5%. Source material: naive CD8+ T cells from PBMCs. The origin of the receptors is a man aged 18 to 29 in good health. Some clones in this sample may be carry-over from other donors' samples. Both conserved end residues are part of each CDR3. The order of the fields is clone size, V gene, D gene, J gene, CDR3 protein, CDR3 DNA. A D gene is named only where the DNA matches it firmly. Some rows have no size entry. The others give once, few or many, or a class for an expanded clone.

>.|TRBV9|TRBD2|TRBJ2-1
CASSVGLGEYNEQFF
TGTGCCAGCAGCGTGGGACTAGGGGAATACAATGAGCAGTTCTTC
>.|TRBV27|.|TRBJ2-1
CASSLEGWDEQFF
TGTGCCAGCAGCCTTGAGGGGTGGGATGAGCAGTTCTTC
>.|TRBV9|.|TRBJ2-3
CASSVVGAGSTDTQYF
TGTGCCAGCAGCGTAGTTGGCGCGGGAAGCACAGATACGCAGTATTTT
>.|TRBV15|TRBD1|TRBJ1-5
CATSKTPGTGEGNQPQHF
TGTGCCACCAGCAAAACCCCCGGGACAGGGGAGGGCAATCAGCCCCAGCATTTT
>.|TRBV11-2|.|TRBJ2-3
CASSLLVADTQYF
TGTGCCAGCAGCTTATTAGTCGCGGATACGCAGTATTTT
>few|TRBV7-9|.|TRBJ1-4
CASSSSQDQNEKLFF
TGTGCCAGCAGCTCCTCGCAGGACCAAAATGAAAAACTGTTTTTT
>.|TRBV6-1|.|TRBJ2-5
CASSEPASTKETQYF
TGTGCCAGCAGTGAGCCTGCCAGCACTAAAGAGACCCAGTACTTC
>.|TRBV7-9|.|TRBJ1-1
CASSSWGSEAFF
TGTGCCAGCAGCTCCTGGGGAAGTGAAGCTTTCTTT
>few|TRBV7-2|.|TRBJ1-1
CASSFLTENTEAFF
TGTGCCAGCAGCTTTCTGACAGAGAACACTGAAGCTTTCTTT
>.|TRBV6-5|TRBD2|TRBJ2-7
CASSYSSGEALYEQYF
TGTGCCAGCAGTTACTCGAGCGGGGAGGCACTTTACGAGCAGTACTTC
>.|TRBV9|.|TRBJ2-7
CASSPGSTYEQYF
TGTGCCAGCAGCCCCGGATCTACCTACGAGCAGTACTTC
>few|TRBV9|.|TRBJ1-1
CASGQNMGASTEAFF
TGTGCCAGCGGACAGAATATGGGGGCAAGCACTGAAGCTTTCTTT
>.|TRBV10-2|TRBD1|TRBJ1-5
CASRLDRGGNQPQHF
TGCGCCAGCCGACTTGACAGGGGGGGGAATCAGCCCCAGCATTTT
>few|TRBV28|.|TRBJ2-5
CASSLRETQYF
TGTGCCAGCAGTTTGAGGGAGACCCAGTACTTC
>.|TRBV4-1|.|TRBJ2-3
CASSQVKGRARDTDTQYF
TGCGCCAGCAGCCAAGTGAAGGGGAGAGCCCGGGACACAGATACGCAGTATTTT
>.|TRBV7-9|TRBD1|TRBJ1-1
CASSIQGKNTEAFF
TGTGCCAGCAGCATACAGGGGAAGAACACTGAAGCTTTCTTT
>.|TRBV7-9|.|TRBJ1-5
CASSLGFGQNDQPQHF
TGTGCCAGCAGCTTAGGGTTTGGTCAGAACGATCAGCCCCAGCATTTT
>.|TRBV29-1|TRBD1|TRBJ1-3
CSVWTGDRNTIYF
TGCAGCGTGTGGACAGGGGATAGAAACACCATATATTTT
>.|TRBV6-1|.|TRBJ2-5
CAGSATGTGGETQYF
TGTGCCGGGTCCGCGACAGGGACCGGGGGAGAGACCCAGTACTTC
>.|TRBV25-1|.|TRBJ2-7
CASSGFYEQYF
TGTGCCAGCAGTGGCTTCTACGAGCAGTACTTC
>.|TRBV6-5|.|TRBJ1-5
CASSYRISNQPQHF
TGTGCCAGCAGTTACAGAATTAGCAATCAGCCCCAGCATTTT
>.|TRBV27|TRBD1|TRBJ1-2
CASRKYKGQGANYGYTF
TGTGCCAGCCGCAAATATAAGGGGCAGGGGGCTAACTATGGCTACACCTTC
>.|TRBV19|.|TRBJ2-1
CASSKDREGRNEQFF
TGTGCCAGTAGTAAAGACAGGGAGGGAAGAAATGAGCAGTTCTTC
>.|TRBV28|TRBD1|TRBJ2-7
CASRKPGQVYAEQYF
TGTGCCAGCAGGAAACCGGGACAGGTTTACGCCGAGCAGTACTTC
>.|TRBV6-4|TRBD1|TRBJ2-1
CASSPDRVRGYYNEQFF
TGTGCCAGCAGCCCCGACAGGGTAAGGGGCTACTACAATGAGCAGTTCTTC
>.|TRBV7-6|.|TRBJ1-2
CASTISPGQIYGYTF
TGTGCCAGCACCATTAGCCCGGGGCAGATCTATGGCTACACCTTC
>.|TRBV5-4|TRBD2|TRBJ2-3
CASSLAGGLTDTQYF
TGTGCCAGCAGCTTAGCGGGAGGCCTCACAGATACGCAGTATTTT
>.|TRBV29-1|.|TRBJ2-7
CSVLGGEQYF
TGCAGCGTTCTGGGGGGAGAGCAGTACTTC
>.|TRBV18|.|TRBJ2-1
CASSPSPMNEQFF
TGTGCCAGCTCACCAAGCCCGATGAATGAGCAGTTCTTC
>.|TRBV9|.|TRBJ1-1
CASSVDFVSEAFF
TGTGCCAGCAGCGTAGATTTTGTTTCTGAAGCTTTCTTT
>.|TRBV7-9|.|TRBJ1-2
CASSLARQDGYTF
TGTGCCAGCAGCTTAGCGCGGCAAGACGGCTACACCTTC
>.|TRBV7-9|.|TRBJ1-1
CASSLPGTSVEAFF
TGTGCCAGCAGCTTACCGGGCACATCTGTTGAAGCTTTCTTT
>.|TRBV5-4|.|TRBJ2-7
CASSLGDRVLEQYF
TGTGCCAGCAGCTTGGGGGACCGCGTTCTGGAGCAGTACTTC
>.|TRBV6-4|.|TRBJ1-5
CASSDFGLQRQPQHF
TGTGCCAGCAGTGACTTCGGGCTCCAACGGCAGCCCCAGCATTTT
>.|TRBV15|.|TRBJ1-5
CATSRVRGGGGNQPQHF
TGTGCCACCAGCAGAGTCAGGGGTGGGGGTGGCAATCAGCCCCAGCATTTT
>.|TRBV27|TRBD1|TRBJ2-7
CASSLQVLGQDTYEQYF
TGTGCCAGCAGTTTACAGGTCTTGGGACAGGATACCTACGAGCAGTACTTC
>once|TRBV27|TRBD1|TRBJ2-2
CASSGTENTGELFF
TGTGCCAGCAGTGGGACAGAGAACACCGGGGAGCTGTTTTTT
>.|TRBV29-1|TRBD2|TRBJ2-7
CSVVGGSSYEQYF
TGCAGCGTTGTCGGCGGGAGCTCCTACGAGCAGTACTTC
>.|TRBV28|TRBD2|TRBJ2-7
CASSGDREVSYEQYF
TGTGCCAGCAGTGGTGACCGGGAGGTCTCCTACGAGCAGTACTTC
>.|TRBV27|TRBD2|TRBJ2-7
CASSFRTSGDEQYF
TGTGCCAGCAGTTTCCGGACTAGCGGAGACGAGCAGTACTTC
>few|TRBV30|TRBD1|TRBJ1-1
CAWIGVRGIVAFF
TGTGCCTGGATCGGCGTCAGGGGGATCGTAGCTTTCTTT
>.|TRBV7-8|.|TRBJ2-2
CASSLAGLANTGELFF
TGTGCCAGCAGCTTGGCGGGTCTCGCGAACACCGGGGAGCTGTTTTTT
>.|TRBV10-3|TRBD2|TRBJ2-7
CAISDPGLAGDEQYF
TGTGCCATCAGTGACCCGGGACTAGCGGGAGACGAGCAGTACTTC
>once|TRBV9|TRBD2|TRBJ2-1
CASSPGVAGVRNEQFF
TGTGCCAGCAGCCCCGGGGTAGCGGGAGTTAGGAATGAGCAGTTCTTC
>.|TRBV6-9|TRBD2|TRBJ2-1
CASSLGVREGLNEQFF
TGTGCCAGCAGTTTGGGCGTCCGGGAGGGACTCAATGAGCAGTTCTTC
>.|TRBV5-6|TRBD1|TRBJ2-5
CASSFGQGDGYPIQETQYF
TGTGCCAGCAGCTTCGGACAGGGGGATGGGTACCCGATCCAAGAGACCCAGTACTTC
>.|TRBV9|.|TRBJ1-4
CASSYGQTSNEKLFF
TGTGCCAGCAGCTATGGACAGACATCCAATGAAAAACTGTTTTTT
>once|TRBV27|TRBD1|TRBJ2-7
CASGTGGNEQYF
TGTGCCTCCGGGACAGGGGGGAACGAGCAGTACTTC
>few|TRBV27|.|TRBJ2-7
CASSFGEPYEQYF
TGTGCCAGCAGTTTTGGGGAGCCCTACGAGCAGTACTTC
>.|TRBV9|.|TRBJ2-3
CASSSSPQRTSTDTQYF
TGTGCCAGCAGCTCCTCACCCCAGCGGACTAGCACAGATACGCAGTATTTT
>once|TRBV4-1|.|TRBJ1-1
CASSQVGQGAEAFF
TGCGCCAGCAGCCAAGTCGGGCAGGGCGCTGAAGCTTTCTTT
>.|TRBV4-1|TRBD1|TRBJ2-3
CASSLTGDLHTDTQYF
TGCGCCAGCAGCCTGACAGGGGACCTCCACACAGATACGCAGTATTTT
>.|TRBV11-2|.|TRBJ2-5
CASKSEAGQETQYF
TGTGCCAGCAAGTCCGAGGCAGGCCAAGAGACCCAGTACTTC